This T cell receptor (beta chain) was identified in a study of tissue T cells after allogeneic stem cell transplantation (dated by TCRdb to between 2020 and 2023). Study-wide context: Over an approximately 3-year period, about seven adult allo-HCT recipients with steroid-refractory GVHD were prospectively enrolled in a research-autopsy study. Using research autopsies of patients with and without GVHD, plus mouse models of GVHD, the study profiled TCR beta repertoires across many tissues. For viably preserved blood and marrow, CD3+ T cells were flow-sorted when cell numbers allowed; smaller samples underwent direct DNA extraction. On the human side, the study was prospective and observational, with no blinding or randomization. Pre-transplant PBMCs were of recipient origin and were available from 4 to 6 GVHD patients. Every GVHD patient had gastrointestinal GVHD and was given several lines of GVHD-directed therapy, and about 5 of the GVHD patients also had skin involvement. Every GVHD patient got a graft from a donor, with four grafts unmodified and three CD34-selected to deplete T cells. Paper-wide results and their limitations: Sampling depth was acknowledged as a limitation, and the patient cohort was both small and clinically heterogeneous. Within patients, how anatomically similar tissues were was a major factor shaping TCR repertoire composition, regardless of disease or transplant status. Few T cell clones were found to be shared across patients, but shared repertoire signatures across patients were revealed in a tissue-specific fashion by motif-based clustering. In both patients and mice, T cells from blood and spleen picked up only a limited part of the TCR repertoire that was detected in tissues. Which tissue TCRs were alloreactive or antigen-specific was not determined in the study, and some of the clones might have been host cells that persisted.

Preparation of the library involved the immunoSEQ multiplex PCR assay. TCRbeta CDR3 sequencing was performed at survey depth by Adaptive Biotechnologies, and CDR3 sequences, V/J genes, productive frequency and template counts were reported. Amplification of TCR beta CDR3 regions was performed from genomic DNA rather than from RNA. In the source study's methods: Jensen-Shannon divergence served to quantify pairwise repertoire overlap between tissues, with 0 meaning identical and 1 meaning complete divergence. Based on pairwise JSD values, tissues were grouped by single-linkage agglomerative hierarchical clustering, and the results were shown as dendrograms. GLIPH2 was run on all patient samples with simulation_depth 1000, kmer_min_depth 3, cdr3_length_cutoff 8, keeping groups with more than two unique CDR3s. A standardized tissue-overlap score extrapolated Jaccard GLIPH-group overlap across patients to a standard repertoire size of 1000 clones. To look at how diversity was associated with clinical or experimental variables, linear mixed-effect models were used, with tissue treated as a fixed effect and individual treated as a random effect. Not all clones reach the TCRdb copy of this immuneACCESS table, which keeps in-frame sequences only. Checked studies attribute under half of the gap to unresolved V genes and leave the rest unexplained. That table gives V, J and clone size, and the DNA gave D and trimming. For this sample the table gives around 40,000 clones, of which roughly 90% were detected only once. Of the sample, about 3.8% is held by the ten largest clones.

As encoded in the germline V gene, CDR1 is SGDLS while CDR2 is YYNGEE. The germline ends are 12 bases apart after V is trimmed by 6 bases and J by 0 bases. Reading from cysteine to phenylalanine, the CDR3 counts 15 amino acids. The CDR3 DNA has 45 bases and is translated from base 1. The sample's time point, from its label and the paper: recipient (host-origin) PBMCs collected before allo-HCT. In regard to this clone: Its antigen is currently not known. Per-base qualities were not stored, and no clone one base away is much larger.

Here the chain combines TRBV9 and TRBJ2-2, and perhaps TRBD2 as D gene, on 6 matching bases. This specimen was blood, taken before transplantation. The clonotype was recovered from a woman aged 35-75 years who later had graft-versus-host disease after an allogeneic stem cell transplant. The CDR3 has the sequence CASTTGATNTGELFF. The nucleotide sequence is given as TGTGCCAGCACCACGGGAGCGACGAACACCGGGGAGCTGTTTTTT.